A single T cell receptor beta chain is shown here with its context. Its antigen is unknown. PCR involved 60 Vbeta and 13 Jbeta primers. TCRdb's table, derived via immunoSEQ multiplex PCR, lists solely in-frame clones and lacks some. The sample includes about 140,000 clones. These data come from a study of cytomegalovirus exposure and HLA in healthy donors. Study-wide points: The authors enumerated around 150 TCR beta chains as linked to cytomegalovirus. TCR beta V segments were, for the most part, productive about 87% or about 30% of the time in an earlier analysis. Per a later analysis, approximately 16,000 TCR beta sequences showed association with HLA alleles at 0.05 false discovery rate.

CDR1 SGHTS and CDR2 YDEGEE come from the germline V gene. V shed 0 bases and J shed 3 bases, with 9 bases lying between them. The CDR3 has 14 residues. The rearrangement joins TRBV5-8 to TRBJ2-5; perhaps TRBD1 as D (5 bases). The receptor was derived from a man aged 35-49 years in good health and CMV-seronegative. The sequenced sample consisted of PBMCs. CDR3 sequence (DNA): TGTGCCAGCAGCTTGGCCTACAGGAAAGAGACCCAGTACTTC. This encodes CASSLAYRKETQYF.